This TCR beta chain was sequenced during a study of regulatory T cells in long-lasting Graves disease. Broader study findings: Persistent disease samples used TRBV28, TRBJ1-2 and TRBJ2-5 preferentially.

CDR3 regions were amplified by Arm-PCR using iRepertoire HTBI primers to build TCR beta libraries. One entry per CDR3 protein results from TCRdb running MiXCR on the multiplex PCR reads. Among roughly 530,000 distinct CDR3 sequences listed, roughly 15% were seen once. This clonotype has a count of ten or more. Antigen: not known. Trimming pared 11 bases from V and 4 bases from J, leaving 17 bases between. Germline CDR1 is MNHNS and CDR2 is SASEGT. The CDR3 totals 13 residues. Time point in this sample: newly diagnosed GD, antithyroid drugs for less than 3 months. Construction of the TCR library relied on RNA isolated from PBMCs. The same sample was also used in a study of T cells in Graves' hyperthyroidism and ophthalmopathy. That report notes: The TCR CDR3 first-round RT-PCR relied on the HTBI primer set.

J is TRBJ1-2 and V is TRBV6-1; D is unresolved. The sequencing used peripheral blood mononuclear cells (PBMCs), collected at new diagnosis, from a patient treated with antithyroid drugs. The sequence was collected from a woman between 40 and 65 years old with Graves disease. In DNA form, the CDR3 reads TGTGCCGCCCAGTCGGGTGGGATCTATGGCTACACCTTC. This encodes CAAQSGGIYGYTF.